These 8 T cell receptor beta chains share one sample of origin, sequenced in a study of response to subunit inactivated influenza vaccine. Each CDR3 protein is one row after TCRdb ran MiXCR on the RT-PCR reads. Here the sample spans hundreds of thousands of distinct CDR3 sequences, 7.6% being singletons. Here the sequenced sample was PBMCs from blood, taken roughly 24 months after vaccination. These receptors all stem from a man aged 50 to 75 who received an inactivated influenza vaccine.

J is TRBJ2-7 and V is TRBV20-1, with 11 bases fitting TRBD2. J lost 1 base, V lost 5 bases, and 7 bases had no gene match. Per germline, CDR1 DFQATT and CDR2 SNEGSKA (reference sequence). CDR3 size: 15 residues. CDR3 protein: CSALSTSGISYEQYF. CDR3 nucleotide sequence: TGCAGTGCTCTTTCGACTAGCGGGATTTCCTACGAGCAGTACTTC.

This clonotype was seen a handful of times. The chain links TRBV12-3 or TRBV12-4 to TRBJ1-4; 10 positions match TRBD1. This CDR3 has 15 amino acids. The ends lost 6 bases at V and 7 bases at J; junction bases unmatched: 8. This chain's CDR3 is CASRQTGGRSEKLFF. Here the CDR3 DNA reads TGTGCCAGCAGACAGACAGGGGGCAGAAGTGAAAAACTGTTTTTT.

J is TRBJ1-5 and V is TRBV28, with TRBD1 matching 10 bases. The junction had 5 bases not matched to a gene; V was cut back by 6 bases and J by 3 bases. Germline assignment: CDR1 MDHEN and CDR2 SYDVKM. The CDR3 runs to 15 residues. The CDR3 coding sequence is TGTGCCAGCAGCTGGGGGACAGGGGACAATCAGCCCCAGCATTTT. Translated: CASSWGTGDNQPQHF.

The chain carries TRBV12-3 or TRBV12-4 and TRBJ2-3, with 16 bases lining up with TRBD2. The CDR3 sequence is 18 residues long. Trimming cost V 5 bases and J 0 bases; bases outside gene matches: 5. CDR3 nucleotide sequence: TGTGCCAGCAGTCTCGGGACTAGCGGGAGGGCAAGCACAGATACGCAGTATTTT. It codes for CASSLGTSGRASTDTQYF.

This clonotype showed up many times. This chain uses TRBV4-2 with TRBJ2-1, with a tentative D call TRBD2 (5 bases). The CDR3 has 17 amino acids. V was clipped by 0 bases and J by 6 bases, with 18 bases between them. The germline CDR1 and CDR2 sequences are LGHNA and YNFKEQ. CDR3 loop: CASSQEYRAAGLNEQFF. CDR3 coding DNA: TGTGCCAGCAGCCAAGAATACCGAGCGGCGGGCCTCAATGAGCAGTTCTTC.

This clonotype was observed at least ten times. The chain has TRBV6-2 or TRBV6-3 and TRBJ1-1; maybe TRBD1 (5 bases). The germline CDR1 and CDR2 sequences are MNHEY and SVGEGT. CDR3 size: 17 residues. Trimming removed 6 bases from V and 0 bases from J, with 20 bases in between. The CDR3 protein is CASSSSTGGGMNTEAFF. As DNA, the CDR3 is TGTGCCAGCAGCTCTTCGACTGGTGGGGGAATGAACACTGAAGCTTTCTTT.

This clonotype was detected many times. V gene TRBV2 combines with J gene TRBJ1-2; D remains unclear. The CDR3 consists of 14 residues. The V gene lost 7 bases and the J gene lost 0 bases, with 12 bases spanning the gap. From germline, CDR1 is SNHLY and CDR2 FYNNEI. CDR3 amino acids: CASTVLGSNYGYTF. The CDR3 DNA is TGTGCCAGCACTGTTCTCGGATCTAACTATGGCTACACCTTC. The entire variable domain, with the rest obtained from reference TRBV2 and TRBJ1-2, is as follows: EPEVTQTPSHQVTQMGQEVILRCVPISNHLYFYWYRQILGQKVEFLVSFYNNEISEKSEIFDDQFSVERPDGSNFTLKIRSTKLEDSAMYFCASTVLGSNYGYTFGSGTRLTVV.

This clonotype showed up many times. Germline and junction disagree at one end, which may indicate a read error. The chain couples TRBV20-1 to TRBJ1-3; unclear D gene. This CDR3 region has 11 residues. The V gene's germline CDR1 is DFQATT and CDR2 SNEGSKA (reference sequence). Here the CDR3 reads CSATTASLSGF. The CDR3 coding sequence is TGCAGTGCCACTACGGCGTCCCTTTCTGGGTTT.